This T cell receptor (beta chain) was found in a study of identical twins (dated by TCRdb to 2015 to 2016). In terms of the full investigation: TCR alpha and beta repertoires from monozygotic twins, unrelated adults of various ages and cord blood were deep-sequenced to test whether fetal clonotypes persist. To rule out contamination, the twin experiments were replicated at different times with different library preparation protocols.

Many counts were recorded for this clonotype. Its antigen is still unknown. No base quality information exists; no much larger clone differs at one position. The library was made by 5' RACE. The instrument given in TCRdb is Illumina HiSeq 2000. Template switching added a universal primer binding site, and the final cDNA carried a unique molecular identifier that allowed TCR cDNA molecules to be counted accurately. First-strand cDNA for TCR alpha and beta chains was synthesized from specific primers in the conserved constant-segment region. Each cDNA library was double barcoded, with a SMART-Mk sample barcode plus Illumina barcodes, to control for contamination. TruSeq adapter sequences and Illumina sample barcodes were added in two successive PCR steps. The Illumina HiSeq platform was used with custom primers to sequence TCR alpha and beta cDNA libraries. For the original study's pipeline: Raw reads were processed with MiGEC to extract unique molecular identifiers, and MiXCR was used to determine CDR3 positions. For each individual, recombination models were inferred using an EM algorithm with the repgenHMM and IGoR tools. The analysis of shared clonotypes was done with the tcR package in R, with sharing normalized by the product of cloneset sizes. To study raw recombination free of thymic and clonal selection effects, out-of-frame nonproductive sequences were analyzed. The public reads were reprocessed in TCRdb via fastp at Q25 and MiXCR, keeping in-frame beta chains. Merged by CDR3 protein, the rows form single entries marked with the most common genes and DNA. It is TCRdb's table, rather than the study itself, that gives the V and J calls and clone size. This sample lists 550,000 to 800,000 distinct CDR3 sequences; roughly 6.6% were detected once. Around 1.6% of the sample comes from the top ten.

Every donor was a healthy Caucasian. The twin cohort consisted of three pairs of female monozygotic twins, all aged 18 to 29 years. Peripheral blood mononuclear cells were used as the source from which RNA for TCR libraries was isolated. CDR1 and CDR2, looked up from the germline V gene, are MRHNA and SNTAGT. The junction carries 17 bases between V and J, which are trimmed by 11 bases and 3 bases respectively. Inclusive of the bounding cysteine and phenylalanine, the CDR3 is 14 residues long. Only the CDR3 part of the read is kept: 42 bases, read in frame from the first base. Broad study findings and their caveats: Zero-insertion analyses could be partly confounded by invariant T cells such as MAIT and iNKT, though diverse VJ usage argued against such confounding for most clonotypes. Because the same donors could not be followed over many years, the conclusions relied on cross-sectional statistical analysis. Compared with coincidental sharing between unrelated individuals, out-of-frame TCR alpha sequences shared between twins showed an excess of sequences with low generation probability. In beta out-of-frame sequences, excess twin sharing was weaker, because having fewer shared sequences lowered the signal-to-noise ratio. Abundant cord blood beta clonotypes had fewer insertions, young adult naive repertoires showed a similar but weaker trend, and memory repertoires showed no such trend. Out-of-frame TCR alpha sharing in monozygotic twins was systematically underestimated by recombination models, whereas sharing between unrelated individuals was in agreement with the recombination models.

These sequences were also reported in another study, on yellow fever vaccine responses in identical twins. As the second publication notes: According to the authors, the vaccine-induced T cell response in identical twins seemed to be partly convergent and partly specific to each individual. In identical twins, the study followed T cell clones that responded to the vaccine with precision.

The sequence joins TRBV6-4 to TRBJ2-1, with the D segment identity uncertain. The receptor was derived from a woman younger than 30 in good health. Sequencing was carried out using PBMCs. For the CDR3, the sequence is CAPVNPFFYNEQFF. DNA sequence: TGTGCCCCAGTGAACCCTTTCTTCTACAATGAGCAGTTCTTC.